Here is one TCR beta chain with its context. Profiling relied on immunoSEQ multiplex PCR, and the TCRdb table lists in-frame clones only, not all of them. Found here are roughly 390,000 clones, more than 85% of them singletons; the top ten hold under 4%. Treatment of the sample: some 20 received Ad26.COV2.S at low or high dose, single or two shots; about 5 received placebo; per-sample allocation not given. Samples were taken on day 63 after the first vaccine or placebo injection. Germline V gives CDR1 LGHDT, CDR2 YNNKEL (reference sequence). The length of the CDR3 is 17 residues. V was trimmed by 4 bases and J by 7 bases, leaving 22 bases between them. These data originate in a study of Ad26.COV2.S vaccination and SARS-CoV-2 variants.

The chain links TRBV3-1 (or the pseudogene TRBV3-2) to TRBJ1-4; D remains unclear. The specimen comprised peripheral blood, sampled in a trial of Ad26.COV2.S vaccine versus placebo. This clonotype originated in a person between 18 and 60 years old who received the Ad26.COV2.S COVID-19 vaccine or a placebo. The CDR3 region has the DNA TGTGCCAGCAGCCCAACTCCATTTCCGCGACTAGGTGAAAAACTGTTTTTT. This encodes CASSPTPFPRLGEKLFF.